The entry below describes one TCR beta chain. Its cognate antigen is unknown. The CDR3 runs 14 residues. Per the germline V gene, CDR1 is LNHDA and CDR2 is SQIVND (reference sequence). Trimming left V 3 bases short and J 5 bases short, with 13 bases between. The source of the sample is a study of cytomegalovirus exposure and HLA in healthy donors. The PCR had 60 Vbeta and 13 Jbeta primers. The assay was immunoSEQ multiplex PCR, and TCRdb's table has in-frame clones only and misses some. The table includes around 120,000 clones, roughly four fifths detected once. Broader study findings: Across donors, presence/absence analyses took sequencing depth to be roughly uniform.

The chain is built from TRBV19 and TRBJ1-2, with D possibly TRBD1 on 5 matching bases. The source material was PBMCs. This receptor was identified in a woman between 50 and 59 years old in good health and CMV-seronegative. Written as DNA, the CDR3 is TGTGCCAGTAGTATGGCGGGGCGGTGGTATGGCTACACCTTC. This gives the protein CASSMAGRWYGYTF. The full variable domain, its missing parts supplied by reference TRBV19 and TRBJ1-2, is DGGITQSPKYLFRKEGQNVTLSCEQNLNHDAMYWYRQDPGQGLRLIYYSQIVNDFQKGDIAEGYSVSREKKESFPLTVTSAQKNPTAFYLCASSMAGRWYGYTFGSGTRLTVV.